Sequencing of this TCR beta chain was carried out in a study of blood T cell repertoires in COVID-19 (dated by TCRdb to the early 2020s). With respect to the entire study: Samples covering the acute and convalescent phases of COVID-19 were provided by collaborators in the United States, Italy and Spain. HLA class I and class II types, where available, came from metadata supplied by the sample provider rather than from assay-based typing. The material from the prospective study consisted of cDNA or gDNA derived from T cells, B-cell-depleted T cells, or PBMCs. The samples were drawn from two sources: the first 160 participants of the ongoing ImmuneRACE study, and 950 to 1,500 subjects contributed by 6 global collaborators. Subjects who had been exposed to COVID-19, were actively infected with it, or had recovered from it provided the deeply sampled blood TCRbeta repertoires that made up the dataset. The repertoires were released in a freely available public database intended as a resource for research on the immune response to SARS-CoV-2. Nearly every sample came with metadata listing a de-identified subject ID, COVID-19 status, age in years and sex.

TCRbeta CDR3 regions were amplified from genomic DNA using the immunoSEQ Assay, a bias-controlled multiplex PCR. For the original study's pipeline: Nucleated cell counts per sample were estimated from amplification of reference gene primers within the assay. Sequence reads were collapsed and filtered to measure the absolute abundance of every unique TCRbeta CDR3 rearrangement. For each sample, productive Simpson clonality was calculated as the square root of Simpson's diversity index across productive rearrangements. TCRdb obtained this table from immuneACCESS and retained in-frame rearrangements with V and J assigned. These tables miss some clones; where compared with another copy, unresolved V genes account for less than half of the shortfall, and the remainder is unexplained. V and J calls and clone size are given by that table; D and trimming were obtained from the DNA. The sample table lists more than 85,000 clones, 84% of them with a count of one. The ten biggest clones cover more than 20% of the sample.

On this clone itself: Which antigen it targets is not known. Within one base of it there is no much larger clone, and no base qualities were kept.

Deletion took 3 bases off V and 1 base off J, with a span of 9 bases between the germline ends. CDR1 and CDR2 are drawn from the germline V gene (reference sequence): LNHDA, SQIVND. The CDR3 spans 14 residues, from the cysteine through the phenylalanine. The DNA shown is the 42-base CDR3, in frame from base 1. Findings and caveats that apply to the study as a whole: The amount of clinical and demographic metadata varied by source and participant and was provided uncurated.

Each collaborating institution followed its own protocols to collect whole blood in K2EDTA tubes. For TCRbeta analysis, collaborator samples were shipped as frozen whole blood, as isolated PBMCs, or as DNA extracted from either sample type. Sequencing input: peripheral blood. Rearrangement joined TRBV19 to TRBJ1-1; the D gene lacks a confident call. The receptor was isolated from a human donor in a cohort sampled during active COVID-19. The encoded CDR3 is CASSIRTKNTEAFF. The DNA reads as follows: TGTGCCAGTAGTATTCGCACAAAGAACACTGAAGCTTTCTTT.